Sequencing of this TCR beta chain was carried out in a study of cytomegalovirus exposure and HLA in healthy donors (dated by TCRdb to the late 2010s). In terms of the full investigation: A later analysis indicated that the 90 to 150 validation repertoires were generated on the platform also employed for the 700 or so repertoires of the first cohort. The study aimed to test whether cataloging public T cell receptors could reveal signatures of past pathogen exposure. In addition to the first cohort of 650 to 750 subjects, a separate validation cohort of over 90 different subjects was used. To predict cytomegalovirus infection status, the study brought together high-throughput TCR immunosequencing, statistical association of individual TCRs with disease status, and machine learning.

The research as a whole found: Cytomegalovirus status was reported to be diagnosed by the classifier with high specificity and sensitivity in both the original and validation cohorts. According to the authors, the approach could potentially be generalized to other disease states and immunological phenotypes. While some public TCRs were present in many individuals, most TCR sequences turned up only very rarely across donors. The validation cohort had no HLA typing available for a later analysis, so co-occurrence within that cohort was assessed over all 120 repertoires. In a later analysis, TCRs clustered in the first cohort were found to also tend to co-occur in the 120 or so validation repertoires, with 90% to 95% of cluster scores above 0. In the study, approximately 150 TCR beta chains were listed as associated with cytomegalovirus. A few of the identified cytomegalovirus-associated TCR beta chains were confirmed in vitro to be specific for cytomegalovirus antigens.

Donors formed part of the validation cohort, which comprised fewer than 150 subjects and was distinct from the first cohort of several hundred subjects. Points on this clone: There is no known antigen for this receptor. Base-call qualities are not available, and no considerably larger clone is one nucleotide away.

The method was the immunoSEQ multiplex PCR assay. The original methods were these. A statistical classification framework was developed to diagnose cytomegalovirus status using the catalog of TCR beta chain sequences. The clones in this table, taken by TCRdb from immuneACCESS, are in-frame only. Not every clone is retained; where verified, under half of the shortfall comes from an unresolved V gene, and the cause of the rest is unknown. V and J calls and clone size are copied from that table; D and trimming were computed from the DNA. The sample table contains some 240,000 clones; only one count was recorded for approximately 83% of them. Over 0.95% of the sample belongs to the ten largest clones. This TCR derives from a woman between 25 and 40 years old in good health and CMV-seropositive. Sequencing was performed on PBMCs.

The CDR3 reads CAGALDRGGYTF. The nucleotides read TGTGCCGGAGCTTTAGACAGGGGTGGCTACACCTTC. The sequence joins TRBV6-4 to TRBJ1-2; TRBD1 agrees with 8 junctional bases. From the cysteine through the phenylalanine, the CDR3 covers 12 amino acids. Only the CDR3 part of the read is kept: 36 bases, read in frame from the first base. The germline V gene encodes CDR1 MRHNA and CDR2 SNTAGT. Relative to germline, V is missing 11 bases and J is missing 7 bases, with 9 bases of the junction outside any gene match.